This T cell receptor beta chain was captured by sequencing in a study of blood T cell repertoires in COVID-19 (dated by TCRdb to the early 2020s). As for the study more broadly: The collaborator samples originated in the United States, Italy and Spain and spanned the acute and convalescent phases of COVID-19. The material from the prospective study consisted of cDNA or gDNA derived from T cells, B-cell-depleted T cells, or PBMCs. Subjects who had been exposed to COVID-19, were actively infected with it, or had recovered from it provided the deeply sampled blood TCRbeta repertoires that made up the dataset. The repertoires were released in a freely available public database meant as a resource for research on the immune response to SARS-CoV-2. Samples were obtained from the ongoing ImmuneRACE study (first 160 participants) and from some 1,200 subjects provided by 6 global collaborators. The sample metadata nearly always contained a de-identified subject ID, COVID-19 status, age in years and sex. Where available, HLA class I and class II types were taken from metadata supplied by the sample provider and were not determined by assay-based typing.

Summary of the overall study and its limitations: The amount of clinical and demographic metadata varied by source and participant and was provided uncurated.

The CDR3 has 12 amino acids, counting the end cysteine and phenylalanine. The only DNA kept is the CDR3, 36 bases in frame from the first base. The germline V gene sets CDR1 to SGHTA and CDR2 to FQGNSA. At the junction V is shortened by 6 bases and J by 5 bases, with 8 bases in between. The immunoSEQ Assay, a bias-controlled multiplex PCR, was used to amplify TCRbeta CDR3 regions from genomic DNA. Under the source paper's analysis protocol: The number of nucleated cells in each sample was estimated by amplification of reference gene primers within the assay. To quantify the absolute abundance of each unique TCRbeta CDR3 rearrangement, sequence reads were collapsed and filtered. For each sample, productive Simpson clonality was calculated as the square root of Simpson's diversity index across productive rearrangements. TCRdb carries this immuneACCESS record with in-frame sequences only. Its versions omit some clonotypes, under half of them owing to an unresolved V gene in the studies checked, with the rest unexplained. The DNA was the basis for D and trimming; V, J and clone size are from that table. The sample records approximately 180,000 clones, more than 75% of which are singletons. Together, the top ten hold around 17% of the sample.

This clone was picked up a small number of times. Its antigen is unknown. The record has no base qualities; no much larger clone is one base away. Participants in the prospective study were enrolled through a virtual design, were aged roughly 18 to 100 years, and lived in 24 United States geographic areas. In the prospective study, participants were assigned to cohorts based on the clinical history participants reported in a screening survey and a study questionnaire. Mobile phlebotomists in the prospective study collected whole blood, serum and a nasopharyngeal or oropharyngeal swab from every participant. Prospective study participants could optionally give additional blood draws and questionnaires over a roughly two-month period. Before DNA extraction, prospective study blood samples were shipped either frozen or at room temperature.

The chain is made from TRBV7-2 and TRBJ1-5, with the identity of the D gene unclear. The clonotype was recovered from a woman between 50 and 59 years old with acute COVID-19. The specimen was PBMCs or T cells enriched from blood (not recorded which). The CDR3: CASRGADQPQHF. At the DNA level, the sequence is TGTGCCAGCAGAGGAGCCGATCAGCCCCAGCATTTT.